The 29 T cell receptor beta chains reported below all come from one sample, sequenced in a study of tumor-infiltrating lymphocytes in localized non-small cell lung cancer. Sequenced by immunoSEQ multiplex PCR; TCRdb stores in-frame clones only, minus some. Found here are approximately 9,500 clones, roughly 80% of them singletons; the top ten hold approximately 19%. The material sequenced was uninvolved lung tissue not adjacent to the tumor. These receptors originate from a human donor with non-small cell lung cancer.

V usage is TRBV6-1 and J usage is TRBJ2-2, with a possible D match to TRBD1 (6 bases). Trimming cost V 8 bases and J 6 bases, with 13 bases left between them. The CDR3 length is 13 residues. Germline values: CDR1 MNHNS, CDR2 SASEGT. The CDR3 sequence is CASFRQDAGELFF. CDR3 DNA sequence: TGTGCCAGCTTTAGACAGGACGCCGGGGAGCTGTTTTTT.

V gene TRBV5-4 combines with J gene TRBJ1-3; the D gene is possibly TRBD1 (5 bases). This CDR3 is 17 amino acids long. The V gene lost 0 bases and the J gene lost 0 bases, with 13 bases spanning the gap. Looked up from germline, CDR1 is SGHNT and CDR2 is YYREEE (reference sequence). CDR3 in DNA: TGTGCCAGCAGCTTGGGCCCGACAGTCTCCTCTGGAAACACCATATATTTT. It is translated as CASSLGPTVSSGNTIYF.

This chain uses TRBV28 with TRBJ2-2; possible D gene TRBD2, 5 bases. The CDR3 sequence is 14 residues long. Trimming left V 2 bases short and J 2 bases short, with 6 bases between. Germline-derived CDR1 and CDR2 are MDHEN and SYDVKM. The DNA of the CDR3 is TGTGCCAGCAGTTTAGGACTCAACACCGGGGAGCTGTTTTTT. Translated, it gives CASSLGLNTGELFF.

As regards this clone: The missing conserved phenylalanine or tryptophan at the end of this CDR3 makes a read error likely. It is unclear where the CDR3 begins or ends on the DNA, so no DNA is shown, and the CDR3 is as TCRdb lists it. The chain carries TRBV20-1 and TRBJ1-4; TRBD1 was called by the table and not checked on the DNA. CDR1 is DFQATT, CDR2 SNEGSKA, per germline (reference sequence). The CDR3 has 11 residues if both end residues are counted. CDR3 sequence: CSARDQQARVV.

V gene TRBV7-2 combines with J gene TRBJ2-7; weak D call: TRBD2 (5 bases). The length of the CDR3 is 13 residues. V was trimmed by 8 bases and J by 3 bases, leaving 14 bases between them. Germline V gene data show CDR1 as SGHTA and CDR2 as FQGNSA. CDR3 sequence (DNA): TGTGCCAGCGCCGTGGAGGCACGCTACGAGCAGTACTTC. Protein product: CASAVEARYEQYF.

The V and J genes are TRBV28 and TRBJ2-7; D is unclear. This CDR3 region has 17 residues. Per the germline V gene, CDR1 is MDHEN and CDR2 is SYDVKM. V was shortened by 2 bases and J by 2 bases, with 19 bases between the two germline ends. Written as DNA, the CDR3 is TGTGCCAGCAGTTTAGTGGCAAAATCCGGTGGGACCTACGAGCAGTACTTC. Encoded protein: CASSLVAKSGGTYEQYF.

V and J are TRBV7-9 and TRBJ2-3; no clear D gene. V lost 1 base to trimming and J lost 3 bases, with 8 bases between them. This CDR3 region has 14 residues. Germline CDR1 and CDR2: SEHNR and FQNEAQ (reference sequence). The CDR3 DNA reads TGTGCCAGCAGCTTAGAATATAAAACAGATACGCAGTATTTT. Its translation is CASSLEYKTDTQYF.

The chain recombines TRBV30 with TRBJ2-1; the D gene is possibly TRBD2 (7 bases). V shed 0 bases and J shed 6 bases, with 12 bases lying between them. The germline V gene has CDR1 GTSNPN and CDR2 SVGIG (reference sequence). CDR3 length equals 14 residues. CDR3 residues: CAWSVRGRGNEQFF. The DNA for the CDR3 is TGTGCCTGGAGTGTAAGGGGGAGGGGCAATGAGCAGTTCTTC.

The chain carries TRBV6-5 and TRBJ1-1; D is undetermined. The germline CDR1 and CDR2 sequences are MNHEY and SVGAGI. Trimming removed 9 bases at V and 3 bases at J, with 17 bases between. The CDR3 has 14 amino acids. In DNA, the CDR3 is TGTGCCAGTGAGGCGAGACGGGGATACACTGAAGCTTTCTTT. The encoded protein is CASEARRGYTEAFF.

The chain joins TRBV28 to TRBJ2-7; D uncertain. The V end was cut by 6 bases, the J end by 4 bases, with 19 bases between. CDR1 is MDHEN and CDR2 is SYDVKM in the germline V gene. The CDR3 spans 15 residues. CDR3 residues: CASRSRETRPYEQYF. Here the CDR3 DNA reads TGTGCCAGCAGGTCGAGAGAAACACGTCCTTACGAGCAGTACTTC.

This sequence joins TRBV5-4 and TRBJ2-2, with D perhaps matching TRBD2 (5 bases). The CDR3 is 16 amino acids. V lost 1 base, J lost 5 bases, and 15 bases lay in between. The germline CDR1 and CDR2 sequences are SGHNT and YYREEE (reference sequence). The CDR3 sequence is CASSLIGSLVTGELFF. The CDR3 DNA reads TGTGCCAGCAGCTTGATAGGGAGTTTGGTAACCGGGGAGCTGTTTTTT.

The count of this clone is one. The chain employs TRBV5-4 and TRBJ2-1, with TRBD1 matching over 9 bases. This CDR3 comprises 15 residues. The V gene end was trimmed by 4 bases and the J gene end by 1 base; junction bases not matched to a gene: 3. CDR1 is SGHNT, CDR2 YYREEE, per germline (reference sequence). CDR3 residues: CASSLDRGSYNEQFF. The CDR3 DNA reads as TGTGCCAGCAGCCTGGACAGGGGATCCTACAATGAGCAGTTCTTC.

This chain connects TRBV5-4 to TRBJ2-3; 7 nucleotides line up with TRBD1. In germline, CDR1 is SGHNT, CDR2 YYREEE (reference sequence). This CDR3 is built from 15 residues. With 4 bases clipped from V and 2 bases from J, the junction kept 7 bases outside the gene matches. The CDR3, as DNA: TGTGCCAGCAGCGTCAGGACAGGAGTCACAGATACGCAGTATTTT. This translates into CASSVRTGVTDTQYF.

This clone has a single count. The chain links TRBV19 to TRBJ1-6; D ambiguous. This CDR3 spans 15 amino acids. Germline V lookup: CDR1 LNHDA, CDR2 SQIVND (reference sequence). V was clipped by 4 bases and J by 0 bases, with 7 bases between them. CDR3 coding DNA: TGTGCCAGTAGTACCGGGAGCTCCTATAATTCACCCCTCCACTTT. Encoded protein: CASSTGSSYNSPLHF. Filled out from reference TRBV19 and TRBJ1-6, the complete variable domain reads DGGITQSPKYLFRKEGQNVTLSCEQNLNHDAMYWYRQDPGQGLRLIYYSQIVNDFQKGDIAEGYSVSREKKESFPLTVTSAQKNPTAFYLCASSTGSSYNSPLHFGNGTRLTVT.

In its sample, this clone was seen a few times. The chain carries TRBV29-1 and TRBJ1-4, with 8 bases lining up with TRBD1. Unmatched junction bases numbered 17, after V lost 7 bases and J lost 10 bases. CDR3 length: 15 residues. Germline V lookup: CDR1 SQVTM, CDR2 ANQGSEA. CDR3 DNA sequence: TGCAGCGCCTCCGTTGGACAGGGTGCAGGAGGAAAACTGTTTTTT. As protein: CSASVGQGAGGKLFF.

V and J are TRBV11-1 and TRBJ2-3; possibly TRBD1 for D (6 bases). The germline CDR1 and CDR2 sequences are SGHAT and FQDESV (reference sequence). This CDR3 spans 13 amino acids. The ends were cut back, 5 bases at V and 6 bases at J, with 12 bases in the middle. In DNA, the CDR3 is TGTGCCAGCAGCCCTTACAGGGAGGATACGCAGTATTTT. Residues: CASSPYREDTQYF.

The CDR3 loop reads CASSPAIPTYSGNTIYF. The CDR3 nucleotides are TGTGCCAGCAGTCCGGCGATTCCAACCTACTCTGGAAACACCATATATTTT. The chain employs TRBV7-8 and TRBJ1-3; D unclear. Germline CDR1 and CDR2: SGHVS and FQNEAQ. V was cut by 6 bases and J by 0 bases, with 18 bases left in between. The CDR3 runs to 17 residues.

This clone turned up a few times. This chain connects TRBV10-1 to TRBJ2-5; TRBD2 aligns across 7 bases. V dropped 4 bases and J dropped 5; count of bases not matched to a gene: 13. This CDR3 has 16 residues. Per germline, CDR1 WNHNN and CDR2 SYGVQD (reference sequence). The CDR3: CASSVDPPGGAETQYF. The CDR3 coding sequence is TGCGCCAGCAGTGTGGACCCTCCGGGGGGTGCGGAGACCCAGTACTTC.

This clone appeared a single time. The CDR3 nucleotides read TGTGCCAGCAGCCTACGGGGATCTGGAAACACCATATATTTT. Protein product: CASSLRGSGNTIYF. The gene calls are TRBV7-2 and TRBJ1-3; no clear D gene. V lost 5 bases and J lost 1, with 9 bases in between. This CDR3 region has 14 residues. Germline V CDR1 and CDR2: SGHTA, FQGNSA.

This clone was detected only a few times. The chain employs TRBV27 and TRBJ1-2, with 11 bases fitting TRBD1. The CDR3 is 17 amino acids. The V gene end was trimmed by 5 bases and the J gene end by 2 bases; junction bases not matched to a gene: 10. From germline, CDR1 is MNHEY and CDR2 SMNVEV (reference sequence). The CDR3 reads CASSPGQGARGNYGYTF. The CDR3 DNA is TGTGCCAGCAGTCCAGGACAGGGGGCGCGGGGAAACTATGGCTACACCTTC.

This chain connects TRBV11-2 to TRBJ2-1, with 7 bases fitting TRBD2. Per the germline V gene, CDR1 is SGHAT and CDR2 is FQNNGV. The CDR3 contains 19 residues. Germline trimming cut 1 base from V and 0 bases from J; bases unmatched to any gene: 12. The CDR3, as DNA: TGTGCCAGCAGCTTAGGACGCCGTTTACTAGCGTTCTCCTACAATGAGCAGTTCTTC. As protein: CASSLGRRLLAFSYNEQFF.

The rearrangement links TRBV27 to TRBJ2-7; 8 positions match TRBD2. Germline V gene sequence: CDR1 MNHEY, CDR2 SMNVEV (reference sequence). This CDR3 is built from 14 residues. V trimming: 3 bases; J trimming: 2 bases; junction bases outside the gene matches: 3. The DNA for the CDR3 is TGTGCCAGCAGTTTCCAACTAGCGGCCTACGAGCAGTACTTC. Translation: CASSFQLAAYEQYF.

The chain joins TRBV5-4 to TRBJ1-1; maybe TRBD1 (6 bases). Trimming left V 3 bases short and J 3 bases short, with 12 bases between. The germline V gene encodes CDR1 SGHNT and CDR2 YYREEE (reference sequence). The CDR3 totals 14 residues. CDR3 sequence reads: CASSSGAGHTEAFF. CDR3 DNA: TGTGCCAGCAGCTCAGGGGCAGGGCACACTGAAGCTTTCTTT. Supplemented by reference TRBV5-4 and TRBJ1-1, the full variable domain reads ETGVTQSPTHLIKTRGQQVTLRCSSQSGHNTVSWYQQALGQGPQFIFQYYREEENGRGNFPPRFSGLQFPNYSSELNVNALELDDSALYLCASSSGAGHTEAFFGQGTRLTVV.

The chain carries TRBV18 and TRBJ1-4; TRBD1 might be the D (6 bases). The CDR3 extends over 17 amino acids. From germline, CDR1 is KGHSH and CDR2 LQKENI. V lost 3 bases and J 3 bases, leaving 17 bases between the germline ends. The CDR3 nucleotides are TGTGCCAGCTCACCGGGAACAGGGACGAAGGCTAATGAAAAACTGTTTTTT. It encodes CASSPGTGTKANEKLFF.

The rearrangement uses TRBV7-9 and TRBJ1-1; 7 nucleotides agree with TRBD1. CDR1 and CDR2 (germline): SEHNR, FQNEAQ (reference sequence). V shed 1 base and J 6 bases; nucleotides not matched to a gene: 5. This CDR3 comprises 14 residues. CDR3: CASSLGTGASEAFF. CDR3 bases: TGTGCCAGCAGCTTAGGGACAGGAGCTTCTGAAGCTTTCTTT.

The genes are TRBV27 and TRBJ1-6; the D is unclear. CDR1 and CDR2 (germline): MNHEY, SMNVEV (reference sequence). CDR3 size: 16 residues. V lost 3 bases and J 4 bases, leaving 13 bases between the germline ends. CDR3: CASSFSGTVYNSPLHF. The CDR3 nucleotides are TGTGCCAGCAGTTTTTCGGGCACAGTTTATAATTCACCCCTCCACTTT.

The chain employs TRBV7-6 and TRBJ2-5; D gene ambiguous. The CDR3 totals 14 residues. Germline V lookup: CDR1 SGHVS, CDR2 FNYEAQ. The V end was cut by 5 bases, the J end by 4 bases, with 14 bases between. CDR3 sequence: CASSKRPTAETQYF. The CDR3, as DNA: TGTGCCAGCAGCAAACGGCCTACAGCAGAGACCCAGTACTTC.

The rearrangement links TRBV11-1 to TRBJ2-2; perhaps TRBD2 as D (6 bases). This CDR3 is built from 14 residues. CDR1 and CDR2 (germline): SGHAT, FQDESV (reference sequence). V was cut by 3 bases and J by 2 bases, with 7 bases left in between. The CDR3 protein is CASSLGGNTGELFF. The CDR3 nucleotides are TGTGCCAGCAGCTTGGGGGGAAACACCGGGGAGCTGTTTTTT.

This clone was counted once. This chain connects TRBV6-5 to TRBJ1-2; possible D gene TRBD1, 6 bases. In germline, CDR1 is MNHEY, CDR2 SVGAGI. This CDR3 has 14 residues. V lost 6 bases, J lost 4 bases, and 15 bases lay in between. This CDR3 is CASRETGRGYGYTF. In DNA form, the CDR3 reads TGTGCCAGCAGGGAGACAGGACGGGGCTATGGCTACACCTTC.